The rows below give T cell receptor beta chains drawn from one sample of a study of T-cell reconstitution after alpha-beta-depleted transplantation in children. MiXCR, run by TCRdb on the PCR reads, gives a single entry per CDR3 protein. The data contain 500,000 or so distinct CDR3 sequences, 30% to 35% of them singletons. The material sequenced was PBMCs from the stem cell graft donor, taken from the stem cell graft. These receptors all come from a human donor who donated a stem cell graft to a child with aplastic anemia. The CDR3 runs from the conserved cysteine through the conserved F or W. Fields, in order: CDR3 length, V gene, clone size, J gene, D gene, CDR3 protein, CDR3 DNA. The D gene is left open where the match is weak. The listing skips clone size in some rows; elsewhere it reads once, few, many or a size class.

length: 13
V: TRBV12-3/TRBV12-4
size: many
J: TRBJ1-2
D: NA
CDR3: CASSPTRNYGYTF
DNA: TGTGCCAGCAGCCCTACACGGAACTATGGCTACACCTTC

length: 10
V: TRBV30
size: many
J: TRBJ2-1
D: NA
CDR3: CAWSWGEQFF
DNA: TGTGCCTGGAGTTGGGGTGAGCAGTTCTTC

length: 14
V: TRBV10-3
size: many
J: TRBJ1-1
D: NA
CDR3: CAISAETLNTEAFF
DNA: TGTGCCATCAGTGCGGAGACGCTGAACACTGAAGCTTTCTTT

length: 14
V: TRBV20-1
size: few
J: TRBJ1-2
D: NA
CDR3: CSALGRRANYGYTF
DNA: TGCAGTGCCCTCGGGCGGCGGGCTAACTATGGCTACACCTTC

length: 14
V: TRBV12-3/TRBV12-4
size: few
J: TRBJ1-5
D: NA
CDR3: CASSLHSSNQPQHF
DNA: TGTGCCAGCAGTTTACACAGTAGCAATCAGCCCCAGCATTTT

length: 18
V: TRBV15
size: few
J: TRBJ2-1
D: NA
CDR3: CATSSPPRGVSSYNEQFF
DNA: TGTGCCACCAGCAGTCCCCCGAGGGGGGTTAGCTCCTACAATGAGCAGTTCTTC

length: 17
V: TRBV5-4
size: NA
J: TRBJ2-2
D: TRBD2
CDR3: CASSLGLAGENTGELFF
DNA: TGTGCCAGCAGCTTAGGTCTAGCGGGAGAGAACACCGGGGAGCTGTTTTTT

length: 14
V: TRBV9
size: few
J: TRBJ1-1
D: TRBD1
CDR3: CASSSRQGGTEAFF
DNA: TGTGCCAGCAGCTCTCGACAGGGAGGGACTGAAGCTTTCTTT

length: 13
V: TRBV7-3
size: NA
J: TRBJ2-2
D: NA
CDR3: CASSLKNGGELFF
DNA: TGTGCCAGCAGCTTAAAGAACGGCGGGGAGCTGTTTTTT

length: 15
V: TRBV2
size: NA
J: TRBJ1-2
D: NA
CDR3: CASSEAQGLLYGYTF
DNA: TGTGCCAGCAGTGAAGCGCAGGGACTGTTGTATGGCTACACCTTC

length: 12
V: TRBV11-3
size: few
J: TRBJ1-2
D: NA
CDR3: CASSDPRDGYTF
DNA: TGTGCCAGCAGCGACCCTCGGGATGGCTACACCTTC

length: 21
V: TRBV6-1
size: NA
J: TRBJ1-5
D: NA
CDR3: CASSERSKGQGVVLSNQPQHF
DNA: TGTGCCAGCAGTGAACGGAGTAAGGGGCAGGGTGTTGTTTTGAGCAATCAGCCCCAGCATTTT

length: 18
V: TRBV11-2
size: NA
J: TRBJ2-5
D: TRBD2
CDR3: CASSIGTSGGGGKETQYF
DNA: TGTGCCAGCAGCATCGGGACTAGCGGAGGCGGAGGGAAGGAGACCCAGTACTTC

length: 15
V: TRBV6-5
size: few
J: TRBJ1-3
D: NA
CDR3: CASSYTREAGNTIYF
DNA: TGTGCCAGCAGTTACACACGAGAAGCTGGAAACACCATATATTTT

length: 14
V: TRBV12-3/TRBV12-4
size: few
J: TRBJ2-7
D: NA
CDR3: CASTALEGQYEQYF
DNA: TGTGCCAGCACCGCCCTGGAGGGACAGTACGAGCAGTACTTC

length: 17
V: TRBV6-1
size: NA
J: TRBJ2-1
D: NA
CDR3: CASILGGAGVSYNEQFF
DNA: TGTGCCAGCATCCTGGGGGGGGCGGGAGTGTCCTACAATGAGCAGTTCTTC

length: 16
V: TRBV30
size: NA
J: TRBJ2-5
D: TRBD2
CDR3: CAWSVRVSGSSGTQYF
DNA: TGTGCCTGGAGTGTACGGGTTAGCGGGAGTTCAGGGACCCAGTACTTC

length: 12
V: TRBV29-1
size: NA
J: TRBJ2-5
D: TRBD1
CDR3: CSGTQGAETQYF
DNA: TGCAGCGGTACACAGGGGGCAGAGACCCAGTACTTC

length: 15
V: TRBV29-1
size: NA
J: TRBJ2-3
D: NA
CDR3: CSVLRAAYNTDTQYF
DNA: TGCAGCGTTCTACGGGCCGCCTATAACACAGATACGCAGTATTTT

length: 15
V: TRBV5-1
size: few
J: TRBJ2-2
D: NA
CDR3: CASSLISYNTGELFF
DNA: TGCGCCAGCAGCTTGATCAGCTATAACACCGGGGAGCTGTTTTTT

length: 13
V: TRBV29-1
size: few
J: TRBJ2-3
D: NA
CDR3: CSVARALTDTQYF
DNA: TGCAGCGTTGCCAGGGCCCTCACAGATACGCAGTATTTT

length: 13
V: TRBV27
size: NA
J: TRBJ1-4
D: NA
CDR3: CASNYREGGKLFF
DNA: TGTGCCAGCAATTACAGGGAGGGGGGAAAACTGTTTTTT

length: 10
V: TRBV28
size: NA
J: TRBJ2-2
D: NA
CDR3: CASGPGELFF
DNA: TGTGCCAGCGGCCCGGGGGAGCTGTTTTTT

length: 18
V: TRBV5-5
size: NA
J: TRBJ2-3
D: TRBD2
CDR3: CASSSQPGLAGGTDTQYF
DNA: TGTGCCAGCAGCTCACAACCGGGACTAGCGGGAGGGACAGATACGCAGTATTTT

length: 15
V: TRBV15
size: few
J: TRBJ2-1
D: NA
CDR3: CATSTGQFRYNEQFF
DNA: TGTGCCACCAGCACGGGACAATTTCGCTACAATGAGCAGTTCTTC

length: 14
V: TRBV5-4
size: NA
J: TRBJ1-1
D: NA
CDR3: CASSLVAANTEAFF
DNA: TGTGCCAGCAGCTTGGTCGCAGCGAACACTGAAGCTTTCTTT

length: 17
V: TRBV7-9
size: NA
J: TRBJ2-3
D: TRBD2
CDR3: CASSLGVASGSGPTQYF
DNA: TGTGCCAGCAGCTTAGGGGTTGCTAGCGGGAGCGGGCCTACGCAGTATTTT

length: 17
V: TRBV7-2
size: NA
J: TRBJ2-3
D: NA
CDR3: CASSLAATGAGVDTQYF
DNA: TGTGCCAGCAGCTTGGCCGCTACGGGGGCGGGGGTAGATACGCAGTATTTT

length: 15
V: TRBV6-1
size: NA
J: TRBJ2-3
D: NA
CDR3: CASSPTSTSTDTQYF
DNA: TGTGCCAGCAGTCCGACATCTACTAGCACAGATACGCAGTATTTT

length: 14
V: TRBV10-3
size: few
J: TRBJ1-1
D: TRBD1
CDR3: CAISQGAQNTEAFF
DNA: TGTGCCATCTCGCAGGGGGCGCAGAACACTGAAGCTTTCTTT

length: 14
V: TRBV29-1
size: few
J: TRBJ2-3
D: TRBD1
CDR3: CSVARGQEADTQYF
DNA: TGCAGCGTTGCCAGGGGGCAGGAGGCAGATACGCAGTATTTT

length: 15
V: TRBV9
size: NA
J: TRBJ1-5
D: NA
CDR3: CASSVDGREGQPQHF
DNA: TGTGCCAGCAGCGTAGACGGCAGGGAGGGACAGCCCCAGCATTTT

length: 16
V: TRBV7-2
size: NA
J: TRBJ2-5
D: NA
CDR3: CASSSRGDRDGETQYF
DNA: TGTGCCAGCAGCTCCAGGGGGGACCGGGATGGGGAGACCCAGTACTTC

length: 14
V: TRBV28
size: NA
J: TRBJ2-1
D: NA
CDR3: CASSSLAEDNEQFF
DNA: TGTGCCAGCAGTTCCCTGGCAGAAGACAATGAGCAGTTCTTC

length: 13
V: TRBV12-5
size: NA
J: TRBJ1-5
D: NA
CDR3: CASGQGSGQPQHF
DNA: TGTGCTAGTGGTCAGGGGAGCGGACAGCCCCAGCATTTT

length: 20
V: TRBV6-2/TRBV6-3
size: NA
J: TRBJ1-6
D: NA
CDR3: CASSFVIPEPGRTRDSPLHF
DNA: TGTGCCAGCAGTTTCGTCATTCCCGAACCGGGCCGCACCCGGGATTCACCCCTCCACTTT

length: 15
V: TRBV7-3
size: NA
J: TRBJ2-7
D: TRBD2
CDR3: CASSLGIAGTYEQYF
DNA: TGTGCCAGCAGCTTAGGGATAGCGGGGACCTACGAGCAGTACTTC

length: 15
V: TRBV6-1
size: NA
J: TRBJ2-4
D: NA
CDR3: CASSEQQGRNNIQYF
DNA: TGTGCCAGCAGCGAACAACAGGGACGGAACAACATTCAGTACTTC